One and the same sample provided the 20 T cell receptor beta chains below, sequenced in a study of CD8 T cells in Susac syndrome. After extraction with the RNeasy kit, about 0.45 to 1 ug of the RNA was reverse transcribed using random hexamers. Each CDR3 protein gets one entry after TCRdb re-called the immunoSEQ multiplex PCR reads with MiXCR. The sample lists some 160,000 distinct CDR3 sequences, roughly nine tenths occurring once. Sequenced: CD4+ T cells from PBMCs. The receptors come from a human donor in good health.

The chain is built from TRBV7-9 and TRBJ2-5; TRBD2 might be the D (6 bases). Germline V gene sequence: CDR1 SEHNR, CDR2 FQNEAQ (reference sequence). V lost 7 bases and J 5 bases, leaving 17 bases between the germline ends. This CDR3 region has 14 residues. CDR3 DNA sequence: TGTGCCAGCACCCCGGACGGGGGTAGGGAGACCCAGTACTTC. Translating it yields CASTPDGGRETQYF. The entire variable domain, with the rest obtained from reference TRBV7-9 and TRBJ2-5, is as follows: DTGVSQNPRHKITKRGQNVTFRCDPISEHNRLYWYRQTLGQGPEFLTYFQNEAQLEKSRLLSDRFSAERPKGSFSTLEIQRTEQGDSAMYLCASTPDGGRETQYFGPGTRLLVL.

The chain links TRBV9 to TRBJ2-3, with 12 positions matching TRBD2. The CDR3 has 16 residues. CDR1 SGDLS and CDR2 YYNGEE come from the germline V gene. With 3 bases clipped from V and 2 bases from J, the junction kept 4 bases outside the gene matches. CDR3 in DNA: TGTGCCAGCAGCGAGGGGACTAGCGGGTTCACAGATACGCAGTATTTT. This codes for CASSEGTSGFTDTQYF.

This chain joins TRBV7-3 and TRBJ1-6, with a weak D call TRBD1 (5 bases). Germline V gene sequence: CDR1 SGHTA, CDR2 FQGTGA. The CDR3 consists of 14 residues. The V and J ends lost 0 bases and 9 bases respectively, with 9 bases between them. The CDR3 spells CASSLTPGGSPLHF. CDR3 nucleotides: TGTGCCAGCAGCTTAACGCCGGGGGGTTCACCCCTCCACTTT.

The chain uses TRBV5-1 and TRBJ1-1; tentative D call: TRBD1 (6 bases). Germline CDR1 SGHRS, CDR2 YFSETQ. V lost 6 bases and J 0 bases, leaving 15 bases between the germline ends. CDR3 length: 15 amino acids. CDR3: CASMTGDIMNTEAFF. The CDR3 coding sequence is TGCGCCAGCATGACAGGTGATATCATGAACACTGAAGCTTTCTTT.

The V call is TRBV7-9, the J call TRBJ1-1; 7 bases are shared with TRBD1. This CDR3 has 15 residues. The trim removed 6 bases at V and 1 base at J, leaving 8 bases unmatched. Germline-derived CDR1 and CDR2 are SEHNR and FQNEAQ (reference sequence). The CDR3 here is CASRPTGAGNTEAFF. The CDR3 DNA is TGTGCCAGCAGACCTACAGGGGCCGGGAACACTGAAGCTTTCTTT.

The V call is TRBV4-1, the J call TRBJ2-5; D is perhaps TRBD1 (5 bases). The length of the CDR3 is 15 residues. Germline V CDR1 and CDR2: MGHRA, YSYEKL. V was pared by 4 bases and J by 7 bases, with 19 bases between. CDR3 coding DNA: TGCGCCAGCAGCCCCGATGCGACAGCCGGGTTGACCCAGTACTTC. It is translated as CASSPDATAGLTQYF.

The chain is built from TRBV2 and TRBJ1-1; D perhaps matches TRBD1 (5 bases). The CDR3 has 15 residues. Per the germline V gene, CDR1 is SNHLY and CDR2 is FYNNEI. The V gene lost 0 bases and the J gene lost 4 bases, with 12 bases spanning the gap. CDR3 sequence: CASSEALAGLTEAFF. CDR3 sequence (DNA): TGTGCCAGCAGTGAAGCGCTTGCAGGGCTCACTGAAGCTTTCTTT.

The chain carries TRBV20-1 and TRBJ2-3; 9 bases fit TRBD1. V was clipped by 6 bases and J by 6 bases; unmatched bases: 13. Germline loops: CDR1 DFQATT, CDR2 SNEGSKA (reference sequence). This CDR3 region has 15 residues. The CDR3 loop is CSARRGDRAHDTQYF. As DNA, the CDR3 is TGCAGTGCGCGAAGGGGGGACAGGGCCCACGATACGCAGTATTTT.

The V gene is TRBV11-2, the J gene TRBJ2-7, with TRBD1 identical over 9 bases. The CDR3 is 14 amino acids. Germline CDR1 reads SGHAT; CDR2 reads FQNNGV. V lost 6 bases and J lost 1; bases outside the gene matches: 4. The CDR3 here is CASSRDRASYEQYF. CDR3 DNA: TGTGCCAGCAGTCGGGACAGGGCATCCTACGAGCAGTACTTC.

CDR3 DNA sequence: TGCGCCAGCAGCTTGGTAGGGGTGACTGAAGCTTTCTTT. Protein: CASSLVGVTEAFF. The V and J genes are TRBV5-1 and TRBJ1-1, with D tentatively TRBD1 (5 bases). The CDR3 is 13 amino acids. CDR1 SGHRS and CDR2 YFSETQ come from the germline V gene. Trimming pared 0 bases from V and 5 bases from J, leaving 8 bases between.

The chain is built from TRBV12-3 or TRBV12-4 and TRBJ2-5; D gene unclear. The CDR3 sequence is 12 residues long. V gave up 1 base and J gave up 5 bases, with 5 bases separating them. The CDR3, as DNA: TGTGCCAGCAGTTTAGTGGCGGAGACCCAGTACTTC. It translates to CASSLVAETQYF.

The rearrangement joins TRBV7-2 to TRBJ2-5, with 8 nucleotides matching TRBD2. CDR1 is SGHTA and CDR2 is FQGNSA in the germline V gene. After removal of 7 bases from V and 4 bases from J, the junction contained 11 bases not matched to a gene. The CDR3 runs to 15 residues. Here the CDR3 DNA reads TGTGCCAGCACACACAGACCGGGACTAGGAGAGACCCAGTACTTC. Protein product: CASTHRPGLGETQYF. Using reference TRBV7-2 and TRBJ2-5 for the parts outside the CDR3, the full variable domain is GAGVSQSPSNKVTEKGKDVELRCDPISGHTALYWYRQSLGQGLEFLIYFQGNSAPDKSGLPSDRFSAERTGGSVSTLTIQRTQQEDSAVYLCASTHRPGLGETQYFGPGTRLLVL.

This rearrangement joins TRBV29-1 to TRBJ2-5, with D tentatively TRBD2 (6 bases). With 7 bases removed from V and 7 bases from J, the gap between germline ends came to 13 bases. Germline V gives CDR1 SQVTM, CDR2 ANQGSEA. The CDR3 runs 11 residues. The DNA for the CDR3 is TGCAGCGGTGGGGGGACGGGGACCCAGTACTTC. It translates to CSGGGTGTQYF.

The gene calls are TRBV5-1 and TRBJ2-1, with D perhaps TRBD1 (6 bases). This CDR3 comprises 15 residues. Trimming took off 3 bases at V and 0 bases at J, with 10 bases between the two ends. The V gene's germline CDR1 is SGHRS and CDR2 YFSETQ. The CDR3 loop is CASSWTDSSYNEQFF. The CDR3, as DNA: TGCGCCAGCAGCTGGACAGATAGCTCCTACAATGAGCAGTTCTTC.

The chain couples TRBV11-2 to TRBJ2-7; D not certain. The germline CDR1 and CDR2 sequences are SGHAT and FQNNGV. The CDR3 length is 14 residues. V was pared by 1 base and J by 6 bases, with 13 bases between. CDR3 region: CASSLVTGVSEQYF. CDR3 nucleotides: TGTGCCAGCAGCTTAGTTACCGGAGTTAGCGAGCAGTACTTC. Combining the CDR3 with reference TRBV11-2 and TRBJ2-7 gives the whole variable domain EAGVAQSPRYKIIEKRQSVAFWCNPISGHATLYWYQQILGQGPKLLIQFQNNGVVDDSQLPKDRFSAERLKGVDSTLKIQPAKLEDSAVYLCASSLVTGVSEQYFGPGTRLTVT.

The V and J genes are TRBV12-3 or TRBV12-4 and TRBJ2-1; D is unclear. V lost 2 bases and J lost 4, with 9 bases in between. This CDR3 is built from 14 residues. In DNA form, the CDR3 reads TGTGCCAGCAGTTTATTTCAACAGTACAATGAGCAGTTCTTC. It is translated as CASSLFQQYNEQFF.

This chain connects TRBV2 to TRBJ2-7; D possibly corresponds to TRBD2 (6 bases). From germline, CDR1 is SNHLY and CDR2 FYNNEI. The germline V and J ends were trimmed by 3 bases and 1 base, with 10 bases remaining between them. CDR3 size: 14 residues. CDR3 amino acids: CASSEGSGSYEQYF. Written as DNA, the CDR3 is TGTGCCAGCAGTGAGGGTAGCGGATCCTACGAGCAGTACTTC.

This clonotype was counted a single time. For the CDR3, the DNA is TGCAGTGCGAAAACAGGGGGCGCGGGTGAAAAACTGTTTTTT. This translates into CSAKTGGAGEKLFF. V gene TRBV20-1 combines with J gene TRBJ1-4, with 9 nucleotides matching TRBD1. V lost 6 bases and J lost 7; bases outside the gene matches: 9. Per germline, CDR1 DFQATT and CDR2 SNEGSKA (reference sequence). CDR3 size: 14 residues.

The chain couples TRBV29-1 to TRBJ1-6, with D possibly TRBD1 on 5 matching bases. The V end was cut by 5 bases, the J end by 5 bases, with 7 bases between. In germline, CDR1 is SQVTM, CDR2 ANQGSEA. The CDR3 extends over 12 amino acids. The CDR3 DNA follows: TGCAGCGTTCAGGGAGATAATTCACCCCTCCACTTT. It encodes CSVQGDNSPLHF. Using reference TRBV29-1 and TRBJ1-6 for the parts outside the CDR3, the full variable domain is SAVISQKPSRDICQRGTSLTIQCQVDSQVTMMFWYRQQPGQSLTLIATANQGSEATYESGFVIDKFPISRPNLTFSTLTVSNMSPEDSSIYLCSVQGDNSPLHFGNGTRLTVT.

The chain employs TRBV5-1 and TRBJ1-2; TRBD1 matches at 8 bases. CDR3 length: 13 amino acids. Germline V gene lookup returns CDR1 SGHRS and CDR2 YFSETQ. V lost 4 bases, J lost 6 bases, and 5 bases stayed unmatched. CDR3 sequence: CASSPTGVNGYTF. CDR3 DNA: TGCGCCAGCAGCCCGACAGGGGTCAATGGCTACACCTTC.